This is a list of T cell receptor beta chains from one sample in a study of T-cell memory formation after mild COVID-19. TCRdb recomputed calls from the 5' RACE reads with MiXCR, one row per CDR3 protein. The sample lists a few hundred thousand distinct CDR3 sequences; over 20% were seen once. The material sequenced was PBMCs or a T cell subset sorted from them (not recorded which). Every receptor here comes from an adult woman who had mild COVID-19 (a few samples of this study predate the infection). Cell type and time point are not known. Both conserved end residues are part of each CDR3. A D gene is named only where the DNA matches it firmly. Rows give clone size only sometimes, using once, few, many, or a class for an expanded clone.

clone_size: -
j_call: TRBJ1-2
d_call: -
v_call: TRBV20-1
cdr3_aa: CSARAPGPYGYTF
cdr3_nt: TGCAGTGCTAGAGCCCCAGGGCCCTATGGCTACACCTTC

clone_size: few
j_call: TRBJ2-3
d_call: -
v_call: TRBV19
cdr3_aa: CASKTDGATDTQYF
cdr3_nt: TGTGCCAGTAAGACCGACGGAGCAACAGATACGCAGTATTTT

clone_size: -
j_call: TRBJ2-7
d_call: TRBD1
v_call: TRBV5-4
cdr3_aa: CASSLEGQGPYEQYF
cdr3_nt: TGTGCCAGCAGCTTGGAAGGACAGGGACCCTACGAGCAGTACTTC

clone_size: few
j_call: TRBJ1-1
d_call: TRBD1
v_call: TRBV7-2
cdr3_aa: CASSFTGGDAFF
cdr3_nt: TGTGCCAGCAGCTTTACAGGGGGCGACGCTTTCTTT

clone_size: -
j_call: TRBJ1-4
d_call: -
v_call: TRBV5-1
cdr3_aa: CASSFNGVAEKLFF
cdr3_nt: TGCGCCAGCAGCTTTAACGGGGTAGCTGAAAAACTGTTTTTT

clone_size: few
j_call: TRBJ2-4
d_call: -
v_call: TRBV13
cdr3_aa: CASSLQGPQAKNIQYF
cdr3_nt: TGTGCCAGCAGCTTACAGGGGCCGCAAGCCAAAAACATTCAGTACTTC

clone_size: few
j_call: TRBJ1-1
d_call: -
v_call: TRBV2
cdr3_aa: CASSGRQTNTEAFF
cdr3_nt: TGTGCCAGCAGTGGGCGACAGACGAACACTGAAGCTTTCTTT

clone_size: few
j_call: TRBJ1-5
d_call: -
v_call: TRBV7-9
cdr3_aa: CASSFASPSNQPQHF
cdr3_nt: TGTGCCAGCAGCTTCGCGTCGCCTAGCAATCAGCCCCAGCATTTT

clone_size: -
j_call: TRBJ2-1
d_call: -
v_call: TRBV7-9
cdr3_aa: CAEGQGSSYNEQFF
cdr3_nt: TGTGCAGAGGGTCAGGGGTCCTCCTACAATGAGCAGTTCTTC

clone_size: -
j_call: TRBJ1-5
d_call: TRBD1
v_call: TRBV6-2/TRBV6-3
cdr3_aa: CASSTGQGQPQHF
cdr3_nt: TGTGCCAGCAGTACGGGACAGGGTCAGCCCCAGCATTTT

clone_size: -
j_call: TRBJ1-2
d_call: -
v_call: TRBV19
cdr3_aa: CASRRTDRYGYTF
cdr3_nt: TGTGCCAGTAGGAGGACAGACCGCTATGGCTACACCTTC

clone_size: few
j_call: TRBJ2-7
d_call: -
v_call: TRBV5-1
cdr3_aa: CASSLGRSSYEQYF
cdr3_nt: TGCGCCAGCAGCTTGGGACGGAGCTCCTACGAGCAGTACTTC

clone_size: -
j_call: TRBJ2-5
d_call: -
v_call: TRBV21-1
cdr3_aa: CASSKVGGLRRGETQYF
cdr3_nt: TGTGCCAGCAGCAAAGTCGGGGGGTTACGAAGAGGCGAGACCCAGTACTTC

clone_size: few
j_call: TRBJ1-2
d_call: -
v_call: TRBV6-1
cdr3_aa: CASTLESNYGYTF
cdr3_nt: TGTGCCAGCACTCTGGAATCTAACTATGGCTACACCTTC

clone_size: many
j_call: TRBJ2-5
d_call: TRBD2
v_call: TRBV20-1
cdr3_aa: CSARGSGLAGGPQYF
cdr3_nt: TGCAGTGCTAGAGGGTCGGGACTAGCGGGGGGGCCCCAGTACTTC

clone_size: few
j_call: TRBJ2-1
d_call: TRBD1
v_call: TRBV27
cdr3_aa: CASRTGTGVSNEQFF
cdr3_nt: TGTGCCAGTCGGACCGGGACAGGGGTAAGCAATGAGCAGTTCTTC

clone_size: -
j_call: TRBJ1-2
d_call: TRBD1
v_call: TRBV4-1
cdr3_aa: CASSLPTGVVYGYTF
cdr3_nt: TGCGCCAGCAGCCTGCCGACAGGGGTTGTCTATGGCTACACCTTC

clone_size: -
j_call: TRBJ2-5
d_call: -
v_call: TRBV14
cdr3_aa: CASSQDGSFPETQYF
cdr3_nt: TGTGCCAGCAGCCAAGATGGTTCTTTTCCAGAGACCCAGTACTTC

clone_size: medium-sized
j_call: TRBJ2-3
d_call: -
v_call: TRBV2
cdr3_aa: CASLRTPSGDTQYF
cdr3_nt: TGTGCCAGCCTCCGAACACCCTCCGGAGATACGCAGTATTTT

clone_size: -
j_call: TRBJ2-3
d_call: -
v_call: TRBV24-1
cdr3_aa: CATSDLLGDTQYF
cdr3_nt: TGTGCCACCAGTGATTTGCTTGGGGATACGCAGTATTTT

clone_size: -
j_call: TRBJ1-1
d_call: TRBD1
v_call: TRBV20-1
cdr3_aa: CSARSDRASTEAFF
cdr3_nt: TGCAGTGCTAGATCGGACAGGGCCTCTACTGAAGCTTTCTTT

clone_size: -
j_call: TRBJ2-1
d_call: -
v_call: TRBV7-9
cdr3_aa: CASSSAVDEQFF
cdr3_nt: TGTGCCAGCAGCTCCGCGGTTGATGAGCAGTTCTTC

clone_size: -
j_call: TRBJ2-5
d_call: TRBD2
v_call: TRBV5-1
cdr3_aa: CASSLLGTSHQETQYF
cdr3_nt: TGCGCCAGCAGCCTCCTCGGGACTAGCCACCAAGAGACCCAGTACTTC

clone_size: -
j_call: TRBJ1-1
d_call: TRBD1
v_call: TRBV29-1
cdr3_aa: CSVGQGMGTEAFF
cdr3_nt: TGCAGCGTCGGACAGGGTATGGGGACTGAAGCTTTCTTT